Shown below are 11 T cell receptor beta chains from a single sample sequenced in a study of shared clonotypes between healthy human individuals (dated by TCRdb to 2018 to 2021). Libraries were constructed by the immunoSEQ multiplex PCR assay. TCRdb mirrors the immuneACCESS table, restricted to in-frame sequences. Some clones are absent from its copies; in checked studies, under half trace to an unresolved V gene, and the reason for the others is unknown. The sample table shows around 700,000 clones, and 73% are seen once. The ten largest clones capture around 2% of the sample. Material for sequencing was memory CD4+ T cells sorted from blood. According to the study, the label for this sample's cell subset or site signals: CD45RA-negative fraction. The receptors were sampled from a woman in her twenties or thirties in good health.

The chain uses TRBV5-1 and TRBJ2-5; D is perhaps TRBD2 (5 bases). The germline gives CDR1 SGHRS, CDR2 YFSETQ. Trimming cost V 0 bases and J 0 bases, with 12 bases left between them. The CDR3 loop spans 16 amino acids. CDR3 DNA: TGCGCCAGCAGCTTGGCTAGCCTAAATAACCAAGAGACCCAGTACTTC. This encodes CASSLASLNNQETQYF.

The gene calls are TRBV27 and TRBJ1-1, with D possibly TRBD1 on 5 matching bases. Per the germline V gene, CDR1 is MNHEY and CDR2 is SMNVEV (reference sequence). The CDR3 spans 13 residues. V dropped 3 bases and J dropped 7 bases, with 12 bases sitting between them. This chain's CDR3 is CASSFTGTIEAFF. Here the CDR3 DNA reads TGTGCCAGCAGTTTCACGGGGACGATTGAAGCTTTCTTT.

This clone was observed once. The rearrangement joins TRBV4-2 to TRBJ2-7; D may be TRBD2 (5 bases). The germline V gene has CDR1 LGHNA and CDR2 YNFKEQ. Trimming took 0 bases from V and 3 from J, leaving 12 bases between them. The CDR3 spans 15 residues. CDR3 DNA: TGTGCCAGCAGCCAAGATTTAGTAGGAGGCTACGAGCAGTACTTC. Its translation: CASSQDLVGGYEQYF.

This clone was seen a handful of times. The chain carries TRBV6-1 and TRBJ1-4; D call uncertain. Germline V lookup: CDR1 MNHNS, CDR2 SASEGT. This CDR3 region has 14 residues. Trimming cost V 2 bases and J 9 bases, with 13 bases left between them. The CDR3 loop reads CASSETHESQKLFF. CDR3 sequence (DNA): TGTGCCAGCAGTGAAACCCACGAAAGCCAAAAACTGTTTTTT.

The chain couples TRBV28 to TRBJ1-1, with a weak D call TRBD1 (6 bases). From germline, CDR1 is MDHEN and CDR2 SYDVKM. The CDR3 has 14 residues. The V end was cut by 5 bases, the J end by 7 bases, with 17 bases between. The CDR3 nucleotides are TGTGCCAGCAGTGGGGGAGACAGGTGGGGTGAAGCTTTCTTT. The encoded protein is CASSGGDRWGEAFF.

The CDR3 spells CASSLSGGLEQFF. In DNA form, the CDR3 reads TGTGCCAGCAGTTTATCAGGGGGCCTTGAGCAGTTCTTC. The chain uses TRBV28 and TRBJ2-1, with TRBD1 identical over 8 bases. The CDR3 length is 13 residues. V trimming: 1 base; J trimming: 9 bases; junction bases outside the gene matches: 2. The germline V gene has CDR1 MDHEN and CDR2 SYDVKM.

The gene calls are TRBV15 and TRBJ2-2, with D perhaps assigned TRBD1 or TRBD2 (6 bases each). The germline CDR1 and CDR2 sequences are LNHNV and YYDKDF (reference sequence). Trimming pared 5 bases from V and 5 bases from J, leaving 15 bases between. There are 15 residues in the CDR3. The CDR3 DNA reads as TGTGCCACCAGCGGTGGGGGGCGGTGGACCGGGGAGCTGTTTTTT. Its translation: CATSGGGRWTGELFF.

This clone was observed at least ten times. The chain employs TRBV5-1 and TRBJ1-1; tentative D call: TRBD1 (6 bases). Trimming removed 1 base from V and 1 base from J, with 11 bases in between. This CDR3 has 15 amino acids. The germline V gene has CDR1 SGHRS and CDR2 YFSETQ. For the CDR3, the DNA is TGCGCCAGCAGCTTGAATTTACAGGGGAACACTGAAGCTTTCTTT. It encodes CASSLNLQGNTEAFF.

The V gene is TRBV7-9, the J gene TRBJ2-7, with a possible D match to TRBD1 (5 bases). Trimming shortened V by 0 bases and J by 6 bases, and 9 bases separated the two germline ends. The CDR3 loop spans 13 amino acids. CDR1 SEHNR and CDR2 FQNEAQ come from the germline V gene (reference sequence). CDR3 amino acids: CASSLAWGGEQYF. CDR3 DNA: TGTGCCAGCAGCTTAGCCTGGGGCGGCGAGCAGTACTTC.

This chain joins TRBV7-9 and TRBJ1-3, with no clear D. The CDR3 contains 16 residues. From germline, CDR1 is SEHNR and CDR2 FQNEAQ (reference sequence). V lost 3 bases and J lost 1, with 13 bases in between. CDR3 sequence: CASSLRAGRSGNTIYF. The CDR3 DNA sequence: TGTGCCAGCAGCTTGAGGGCCGGGAGGTCTGGAAACACCATATATTTT.

J is TRBJ1-1 and V is TRBV6-1; D not certain. V was trimmed by 4 bases and J by 0 bases, leaving 6 bases between them. This CDR3 has 13 residues. CDR1 and CDR2 (germline): MNHNS, SASEGT. CDR3 sequence reads: CASSAEVNTEAFF. Here the CDR3 DNA reads TGTGCCAGCAGTGCTGAAGTGAACACTGAAGCTTTCTTT.